This T cell receptor beta chain was sequenced during a study of human T cells and chemical hapten exposure (dated by TCRdb to about 2021). Regarding the complete study: For sensitization, 2% DPC in acetone was applied to a roughly 2 cm by roughly 2 cm area of upper inner arm skin. Patients additionally received weekly therapeutic DPC doses to the scalp throughout the roughly 24-week study period. Patch testing on the upper back used Finn chambers containing 0.01% DPC, with scoring done after 6 days according to International Contact Dermatitis Research Group standards. Alopecia areata with under or over 50% scalp involvement, alopecia totalis and alopecia universalis were represented in the patient cohort, which was mostly female. Libraries were pooled for sequencing, and per-sample TCR yields varied mainly because of small differences in library volumes within the pool. This study followed changes in the peripheral blood TCR repertoire in vivo during primary and secondary sensitization of alopecia patients to the hapten diphenylcyclopropenone (DPC). Blood samples were taken from patients before sensitization (week 0) and then at 2, 6 and about 24 weeks after DPC sensitization. Blood for TCR sequencing was provided by twenty-nine alopecia patients at one to four time points (pre-sensitization, 2, 6 and 24 weeks).

This clonotype was picked up many times. The antigen it binds to is not known. One base away there is no much larger clone; base qualities are not given. What this sample's time point label stands for: patch test 1, 2 weeks after DPC sensitization. The treatment or condition label, as the study defines it: therapeutic diphenylcyclopropenone sensitization with weekly scalp DPC. At each patch-test visit, blood was drawn before the patch test was applied. To be eligible, patients had to be aged 18 to 70, diagnosed with alopecia and judged suitable for DPC therapy, while pregnant patients were excluded. Unfractionated whole blood was collected in Tempus Blood RNA tubes, and total RNA was extracted from that blood. Beyond this particular receptor, the publication reports: No change with DPC sensitization was found in the number of TCRs above 1 in 1000 frequency, and no evidence of global repertoire structure alterations was found. All patients had alopecia, a presumed autoimmune disease, so their immune response might differ from that of healthy individuals. Expanded TCRs formed significantly more large CDR3 similarity clusters than pre-sensitization or healthy control sets, consistent with antigen-driven responses. After repeated subsampling, changes were observed in the strength of the expansion versus patch-test correlation and in the threshold at which the correlation became significant. The number of PT1 expanded TCRs positively correlated with patch test score, significant at thresholds 8, 16 and 32 but not 4.

The germline V gene (reference sequence) gives CDR1 as LGHDT and CDR2 as YNNKEL. Trimming at the junction amounts to 2 bases on V and 4 bases on J, and the germline ends lie 15 bases apart. The CDR3 sequence holds 15 residues, the cysteine and phenylalanine included. Just CDR3 DNA is preserved here, 45 bases in frame from base 1. The protocol used for the library was RACE. The sample was run on a NextSeq 500. During library preparation, unique molecular identifiers were attached to individual cDNA molecules so that TCRs could be counted in a quantitative, reproducible way. Each blood RNA sample was used to sequence both TCR alpha and TCR beta chains. The paper's data handling went like this. A median of approximately 96,000 TCRs per sample was observed, with a range of about 23,224 to 750,000. The Decombinator software suite was used to annotate V, J and CDR3 in the TCR reads. For PS versus PT1 abundance plots, all samples were subsampled to the same number of TCRs (28,000). Expanded TCRs were defined as absent before sensitization and observed at least eight times at the 2-week time point. TCRdb itself trimmed the public reads at Q25 with fastp, ran MiXCR and retained productive beta chains. Each entry is one CDR3 protein sequence, shown with its most common DNA and genes. These V and J calls originate from TCRdb's pipeline instead of the authors' own analysis. A total of roughly 82,000 distinct CDR3 sequences appear in this sample, about 12% of them only once. The top ten hold 3.5% to 4.5% of the sample.

This TCR came from a woman aged 60-75 years with alopecia areata. Some clones in this sample may be carry-over from other donors' samples. The sequenced sample was whole blood, obtained in connection with sensitization to the hapten diphenylcyclopropenone (DPC). The sequence links TRBV3-1 to TRBJ2-7; D gene: possibly TRBD2, on 7 matching bases. The DNA sequence is TGTGCCAGCAGCCAATCATCGGGGAGGGGGTACGAGCAGTACTTC. Its product reads: CASSQSSGRGYEQYF.